One and the same sample provided the 20 T cell receptor beta chains below, sequenced in a study of early T cells in non-severe SARS-CoV-2 infection. TCRdb processed the 5' RACE reads anew with MiXCR; each CDR3 protein has one entry. This repertoire shows tens of thousands of distinct CDR3 sequences, roughly 13% found once; its top ten account for about 4.7%. Sequenced: whole blood. Source of these receptors: an adult who was a healthcare worker with PCR-confirmed SARS-CoV-2 infection or an uninfected control (not recorded which).

The rearrangement uses TRBV11-1 and TRBJ1-2; unclear D gene. The V gene lost 5 bases and the J gene lost 4 bases, with 14 bases spanning the gap. This CDR3 region has 14 residues. Germline CDR1 and CDR2: SGHAT and FQDESV (reference sequence). The CDR3 nucleotides read TGTGCCAGCAGCCCGCGTGGAGCATTCTATGGCTACACCTTC. Translating it yields CASSPRGAFYGYTF.

This clonotype was seen a few times. This chain joins TRBV10-3 and TRBJ1-4; D remains unclear. The CDR3 is 12 residues long. The V end lost 2 bases, the J end lost 8 bases, and 6 bases lay between the germline ends. Per the germline V gene, CDR1 is ENHRY and CDR2 is SYGVKD. This chain's CDR3 is CAISEEREKLFF. The DNA of the CDR3 is TGTGCCATCAGTGAGGAGCGCGAAAAACTGTTTTTT.

The V gene is TRBV5-5, the J gene TRBJ2-3, with 9 bases lining up with TRBD1. Germline lookup yields CDR1 SGHKS and CDR2 YYEKEE (reference sequence). V lost 2 bases, J lost 2 bases, and 3 bases stayed unmatched. The CDR3 runs to 15 residues. CDR3 sequence reads: CASSLQGAATDTQYF. The CDR3 region has the DNA TGTGCCAGCAGCTTACAGGGGGCGGCCACAGATACGCAGTATTTT.

V is TRBV12-5 and J is TRBJ1-5; D might be TRBD1 (5 bases). Trimming shortened V by 5 bases and J by 7 bases, and 27 bases separated the two germline ends. Germline V gene lookup returns CDR1 LGHNT and CDR2 FRNRAP. The CDR3 sequence is 18 residues long. The CDR3 is CASGPKLRGGPGGQPQHF. CDR3 in DNA: TGTGCTAGTGGTCCCAAGTTACGGGGCGGCCCGGGGGGGCAGCCCCAGCATTTT.

This clonotype came up a few times. The gene calls are TRBV27 and TRBJ2-7; TRBD1 matches at 9 bases. V gave up 6 bases and J gave up 6 bases; unmatched junction bases: 3. The CDR3 contains 12 residues. CDR1 is MNHEY and CDR2 is SMNVEV in the germline V gene (reference sequence). CDR3 residues: CASRRQGGEQYF. For the CDR3, the DNA is TGTGCCAGCAGACGACAGGGGGGCGAGCAGTACTTC.

The chain couples TRBV6-2 or TRBV6-3 to TRBJ2-7; 9 positions match TRBD1. V lost 6 bases, J lost 3 bases, and 15 bases stayed unmatched. The CDR3 loop spans 17 amino acids. Per germline, CDR1 MNHEY and CDR2 SVGEGT. The CDR3 loop is CASRPDRGTGIGYEQYF. DNA for the CDR3: TGTGCCAGCAGACCGGACAGGGGAACTGGAATAGGCTACGAGCAGTACTTC.

The table lists this clonotype with many counts. This chain uses TRBV3-1 with TRBJ1-6, with D possibly being TRBD1 (5 bases). The germline gives CDR1 LGHDT, CDR2 YNNKEL (reference sequence). The V gene lost 4 bases and the J gene lost 6 bases, with 16 bases spanning the gap. The length of the CDR3 is 16 residues. The CDR3 region is CASSPWPGPLNSPLHF. DNA of the CDR3: TGTGCCAGCAGCCCTTGGCCGGGACCGCTTAATTCACCCCTCCACTTT.

This clonotype was seen ten or more times. The rearrangement uses TRBV2 and TRBJ2-1; 8 positions match TRBD2. The CDR3 sequence is 17 residues long. Trimming removed 7 bases from V and 2 bases from J; junction bases left unmatched: 13. Germline CDR1 reads SNHLY; CDR2 reads FYNNEI. The CDR3 nucleotides read TGTGCCAGCATGGAGGTAGCGGGGAATATCCCCTACAATGAGCAGTTCTTC. Amino acid sequence: CASMEVAGNIPYNEQFF.

This clonotype was counted many times. The chain couples TRBV6-5 to TRBJ1-2, with D tentatively TRBD1 (6 bases). The V end was cut by 6 bases, the J end by 2 bases, with 7 bases between. Germline CDR1 is MNHEY and CDR2 is SVGAGI. The CDR3 runs to 12 residues. The CDR3 here is CASRDSNYGYTF. Here the CDR3 DNA reads TGTGCCAGCAGGGACAGCAACTATGGCTACACCTTC.

This clonotype was detected a few times. The V gene is TRBV7-9, the J gene TRBJ1-5, with D hard to call. The V end was cut by 4 bases, the J end by 5 bases, with 6 bases between. CDR3 length: 12 residues. The germline V gene encodes CDR1 SEHNR and CDR2 FQNEAQ (reference sequence). The CDR3 here is CASSYFDQPQHF. CDR3 in DNA: TGTGCCAGCAGCTATTTCGATCAGCCCCAGCATTTT. Drawing the rest from reference TRBV7-9 and TRBJ1-5, the complete variable domain is DTGVSQNPRHKITKRGQNVTFRCDPISEHNRLYWYRQTLGQGPEFLTYFQNEAQLEKSRLLSDRFSAERPKGSFSTLEIQRTEQGDSAMYLCASSYFDQPQHFGDGTRLSIL.

In its sample, this clonotype was seen many times. The chain carries TRBV12-3 or TRBV12-4 and TRBJ1-5, with a tentative D call TRBD1 (5 bases). Trimming left V 0 bases short and J 2 bases short, with 8 bases between. CDR3 length equals 15 residues. CDR3 nucleotides: TGTGCCAGCAGTTTAGCGGGCAGGGGCAATCAGCCCCAGCATTTT. Protein: CASSLAGRGNQPQHF.

This clonotype was recorded many times. The V and J genes are TRBV20-1 and TRBJ2-1; D remains ambiguous. CDR3 length equals 17 residues. Deletions cut 3 bases from V and 0 bases from J, with 18 bases between. Germline assignment: CDR1 DFQATT and CDR2 SNEGSKA (reference sequence). The CDR3 nucleotides read TGCAGTGCTAGTTATGGTAAAACTTACAGCTCCTACAATGAGCAGTTCTTC. Protein sequence: CSASYGKTYSSYNEQFF.

J is TRBJ1-5 and V is TRBV11-2; D is perhaps TRBD1 (6 bases). Germline-derived CDR1 and CDR2 are SGHAT and FQNNGV. This CDR3 is 15 amino acids long. V lost 5 bases and J 1 base, leaving 12 bases between the germline ends. In DNA, the CDR3 is TGTGCCAGCAGCCTCACAGGGACGAGCAATCAGCCCCAGCATTTT. It yields the protein CASSLTGTSNQPQHF.

The gene calls are TRBV3-1 and TRBJ2-5, with TRBD2 matching 15 bases. V lost 4 bases to trimming and J lost 2 bases; unmatched junction nucleotides: 2. Germline CDR1 reads LGHDT; CDR2 reads YNNKEL (reference sequence). The CDR3 runs to 16 residues. CDR3 in DNA: TGTGCCAGCAGCCTTGGGACTAGCGGGGGGCAAGAGACCCAGTACTTC. Translating gives CASSLGTSGGQETQYF.

This clonotype was detected a few times. This chain joins TRBV5-5 and TRBJ1-4; D unresolved. V lost 0 bases to trimming and J lost 7 bases, with 7 bases between them. CDR3 length: 13 amino acids. CDR1 SGHKS and CDR2 YYEKEE come from the germline V gene (reference sequence). The CDR3 sequence: CASSLVPGEKLFF. The CDR3 DNA follows: TGTGCCAGCAGCTTGGTTCCGGGTGAAAAACTGTTTTTT.

In its sample, this clonotype was seen many times. V gene TRBV6-2 or TRBV6-3 combines with J gene TRBJ2-7; D is possibly TRBD1 (6 bases). V gave up 6 bases and J gave up 1 base, with 10 bases separating them. The CDR3 sequence is 13 residues long. CDR1 and CDR2 from the germline V gene are MNHEY and SVGEGT. CDR3 sequence (DNA): TGTGCCAGCAGGAATGGACAGTCCTACGAGCAGTACTTC. Protein product: CASRNGQSYEQYF.

Ten or more counts support this clonotype. The CDR3 reads CASKGRDPTEAFF. DNA for the CDR3: TGTGCCAGTAAGGGGCGGGACCCCACTGAAGCTTTCTTT. The V and J genes are TRBV13 and TRBJ1-1, with TRBD1 as a possible D gene (5 bases). The CDR3 covers 13 residues. The germline CDR1 and CDR2 sequences are PRHDT and FYEKMQ (reference sequence). V was cut by 9 bases and J by 4 bases, with 15 bases left in between.

This clonotype appeared many times. CDR3 nucleotides: TGTGCCAGCAGTGATCGGAGCCGGCCACCATACACCGGGGAGCTGTTTTTT. It yields the protein CASSDRSRPPYTGELFF. The V call is TRBV25-1, the J call TRBJ2-2; the D is unclear. The CDR3 contains 17 residues. The V and J ends lost 3 bases and 3 bases respectively, with 17 bases between them. CDR1 is MGHDK and CDR2 is SYGVNS in the germline V gene.

At least ten counts were recorded for this clonotype. The chain uses TRBV5-1 and TRBJ2-7, with a tentative D call TRBD1 (7 bases). Looked up from germline, CDR1 is SGHRS and CDR2 is YFSETQ. The V and J ends lost 5 bases and 6 bases respectively, with 21 bases between them. The CDR3 extends over 15 amino acids. The CDR3 coding sequence is TGCGCCAGCAGGCAGAAGGAGGGGGCGCCTACCGAGCAGTACTTC. It specifies CASRQKEGAPTEQYF.

The chain links TRBV27 to TRBJ1-4; D may be TRBD1 (6 bases). V lost 3 bases and J lost 8, with 16 bases in between. Germline V gene data show CDR1 as MNHEY and CDR2 as SMNVEV (reference sequence). There are 15 residues in the CDR3. This CDR3 reads CASSFPRTVREKLFF. In DNA form, the CDR3 reads TGTGCCAGCAGTTTCCCTCGGACAGTTAGGGAAAAACTGTTTTTT.